Presented here are 31 T cell receptor beta chains from one specimen sequenced in a study of blood T cell repertoires in COVID-19. TCRdb's copy holds only in-frame clones and misses some; the assay was immunoSEQ multiplex PCR. This table has 200,000 to 300,000 clones, around 87% appearing once. Sequences were obtained from peripheral blood. The receptors stem from a woman aged 25-40 years who had recovered from COVID-19.

The V gene is TRBV6-6, the J gene TRBJ1-1; maybe TRBD1 (5 bases). Germline V gives CDR1 MNHNY, CDR2 SVGAGI (reference sequence). This CDR3 spans 13 amino acids. The V end lost 5 bases, the J end lost 6 bases, and 13 bases lay between the germline ends. The CDR3 loop reads CASSASGTPEAFF. The CDR3 DNA reads as TGTGCCAGCAGTGCTTCCGGGACTCCTGAAGCTTTCTTT.

V is TRBV2 and J is TRBJ2-6; possibly TRBD2 for D (5 bases). The CDR3 has 14 residues. V was shortened by 3 bases and J by 4 bases, with 7 bases between the two germline ends. CDR1 SNHLY and CDR2 FYNNEI come from the germline V gene. The CDR3 loop reads CASSDSGGANVLTF. The CDR3 nucleotides read TGTGCCAGCAGTGACTCGGGAGGGGCCAACGTCCTGACTTTC.

This chain joins TRBV25-1 and TRBJ2-1; 7 bases are a match to TRBD1. CDR1 is MGHDK, CDR2 SYGVNS, per germline. After removal of 6 bases from V and 2 bases from J, the junction contained 7 bases not matched to a gene. There are 15 residues in the CDR3. CDR3 bases: TGTGCCAGCAGCATAAACAGGGGCCCCTACAATGAGCAGTTCTTC. It codes for CASSINRGPYNEQFF.

The chain recombines TRBV14 with TRBJ2-1, with D tentatively TRBD2 (6 bases). Trimming shortened V by 0 bases and J by 7 bases, and 10 bases separated the two germline ends. CDR1 is SGHDN, CDR2 FVKESK, per germline. CDR3 length equals 14 residues. In DNA, the CDR3 is TGTGCCAGCAGCCAAGAGGGTCGGGGGAATGAGCAGTTCTTC. It is translated as CASSQEGRGNEQFF.

V usage is TRBV30 and J usage is TRBJ1-2; tentatively, D is TRBD1 (5 bases). Deletions cut 3 bases from V and 4 bases from J, with 15 bases between. There are 14 residues in the CDR3. The germline V gene encodes CDR1 GTSNPN and CDR2 SVGIG (reference sequence). This CDR3 is CAWSQGSSTYGYTF. For the CDR3, the DNA is TGTGCCTGGAGCCAGGGTTCTTCTACCTATGGCTACACCTTC.

This chain links TRBV7-9 with TRBJ1-1; D perhaps matches TRBD1 (6 bases). The germline V and J ends were trimmed by 6 bases and 6 bases, with 26 bases remaining between them. The CDR3 contains 17 residues. Germline-derived CDR1 and CDR2 are SEHNR and FQNEAQ (reference sequence). CDR3 nucleotide sequence: TGTGCCAGCAGTAACAGGTCTTTAGGCCAGGGGTTATCTGAAGCTTTCTTT. Translation gives CASSNRSLGQGLSEAFF.

The gene calls are TRBV9 and TRBJ2-1; 14 nucleotides line up with TRBD2. The CDR3 totals 17 residues. The V gene end was trimmed by 0 bases and the J gene end by 7 bases; junction bases not matched to a gene: 6. The germline V gene encodes CDR1 SGDLS and CDR2 YYNGEE. For the CDR3, the DNA is TGTGCCAGCAGCGTAGGACTAGCGGGGGGGCAGTATAATGAGCAGTTCTTC. Translated: CASSVGLAGGQYNEQFF.

CDR3 in DNA: TGTGCCAGCAGCCCCCGACGGGGGTATGGCGAGCAGTACTTC. Protein product: CASSPRRGYGEQYF. The chain has TRBV9 and TRBJ2-7; a weak D match, TRBD2 (6 bases). Germline CDR1 and CDR2: SGDLS and YYNGEE. Trimming pared 4 bases from V and 6 bases from J, leaving 17 bases between. The CDR3 is 14 amino acids.

This chain links TRBV7-3 with TRBJ2-3; tentatively, D is TRBD2 (6 bases). Germline V gene data show CDR1 as SGHTA and CDR2 as FQGTGA. V shed 5 bases and J shed 7 bases, with 19 bases lying between them. The CDR3 sequence is 15 residues long. The CDR3 nucleotides read TGTGCCAGCAGCCGCGCCTCGGGAGTCCACAATACGCAGTATTTT. Translated: CASSRASGVHNTQYF.

This chain connects TRBV7-2 to TRBJ1-5, with 8 bases fitting TRBD1. V gave up 6 bases and J gave up 3 bases; unmatched junction bases: 4. CDR3 length: 14 amino acids. The germline V gene has CDR1 SGHTA and CDR2 FQGNSA. The CDR3 coding sequence is TGTGCCAGCAGACGACAGGGGTACAATCAGCCCCAGCATTTT. This translates into CASRRQGYNQPQHF. The whole variable domain, filled in from reference TRBV7-2 and TRBJ1-5, reads GAGVSQSPSNKVTEKGKDVELRCDPISGHTALYWYRQSLGQGLEFLIYFQGNSAPDKSGLPSDRFSAERTGGSVSTLTIQRTQQEDSAVYLCASRRQGYNQPQHFGDGTRLSIL.

For this clone: One junction end disagrees with the germline gene, perhaps due to a read error. The rearrangement links TRBV19 to TRBJ2-3, with TRBD2 matching over 7 bases. Germline values: CDR1 LNHDA, CDR2 SQIVND (reference sequence). CDR3 length: 15 residues. The CDR3 protein is CASSITSVGTYTQYF. In DNA form, the CDR3 reads TGTGCCAGTAGTATCACTAGCGTAGGCACATATACGCAGTATTTT. Together with reference TRBV19 and TRBJ2-3, the CDR3 gives the full variable domain: DGGITQSPKYLFRKEGQNVTLSCEQNLNHDAMYWYRQDPGQGLRLIYYSQIVNDFQKGDIAEGYSVSREKKESFPLTVTSAQKNPTAFYLCASSITSVGTYTQYFGPGTRLTVL.

In this sample, this clone turned up once. This chain joins TRBV5-1 and TRBJ2-1; 10 nucleotides align to TRBD2. The V and J ends lost 3 bases and 0 bases, in that order; junction bases with no gene match: 3. Germline CDR1 reads SGHRS; CDR2 reads YFSETQ. This CDR3 region has 16 residues. The CDR3 DNA reads as TGCGCCAGCAGCTATTTAGCGGGGGGCTCCTACAATGAGCAGTTCTTC. As protein: CASSYLAGGSYNEQFF.

The chain combines TRBV6-5 with TRBJ1-1, with D perhaps matching TRBD1 (6 bases). The CDR3 is 14 amino acids. Trimming cost V 6 bases and J 1 base, with 12 bases left between them. CDR1 and CDR2 from the germline V gene are MNHEY and SVGAGI. Here the CDR3 reads CASSQDSSNTEAFF. The CDR3 DNA follows: TGTGCCAGCAGCCAGGACAGCTCGAACACTGAAGCTTTCTTT.

For the CDR3, the DNA is TGCGCCAGCAAGTTTGGCGGCGAAGCTTTCTTT. The encoded protein is CASKFGGEAFF. The chain is built from TRBV10-2 and TRBJ1-1; no definite D call. V was clipped by 7 bases and J by 8 bases, with 11 bases between them. Germline V gives CDR1 WSHSY, CDR2 SAAADI. The CDR3 consists of 11 residues.

Only one count was recorded for this clone. V and J are TRBV5-6 and TRBJ1-1, with TRBD1 matching 7 bases. The CDR3 runs to 13 residues. CDR1 is SGHDT and CDR2 is YYEEEE in the germline V gene. Losses at the gene ends were 5 bases for V and 3 bases for J; bases not matched to a gene: 4. The CDR3 reads CASRKTGYTEAFF. CDR3 nucleotides: TGTGCCAGCAGGAAGACAGGGTACACTGAAGCTTTCTTT.

This clone was counted a few times. The V and J genes are TRBV7-3 and TRBJ2-2; no clear D. The CDR3 spans 13 residues. V was pared by 8 bases and J by 1 base, with 8 bases between. Germline V gives CDR1 SGHTA, CDR2 FQGTGA. This chain's CDR3 is CASSRMNTGELFF. CDR3 coding DNA: TGTGCCAGCTCGAGAATGAACACCGGGGAGCTGTTTTTT.

This clone was counted a single time. This chain joins TRBV7-3 and TRBJ2-1; the D gene is possibly TRBD1 (5 bases). Trimming shortened V by 1 base and J by 4 bases, and 14 bases separated the two germline ends. This CDR3 contains 16 residues. The germline CDR1 and CDR2 sequences are SGHTA and FQGTGA. In DNA form, the CDR3 reads TGTGCCAGCAGCTTAAAACCCTACGGACAATACAATGAGCAGTTCTTC. It is translated as CASSLKPYGQYNEQFF.

The genes are TRBV6-1 and TRBJ1-5, with D perhaps matching TRBD1 (6 bases). The CDR3 is made up of 15 amino acids. V lost 3 bases to trimming and J lost 0 bases, with 9 bases between them. CDR1 is MNHNS, CDR2 SASEGT, per germline. CDR3 DNA sequence: TGTGCCAGCAGTGACAGGGGAGATAGCAATCAGCCCCAGCATTTT. Translating gives CASSDRGDSNQPQHF.

The rearrangement joins TRBV25-1 to TRBJ2-1; 9 bases line up with TRBD1. CDR1 is MGHDK and CDR2 is SYGVNS in the germline V gene. J gave up 3 bases and V 1 base, and 7 bases lay outside the gene matches. The CDR3 runs to 17 residues. CDR3 nucleotide sequence: TGTGCCAGCAGTGAATTAGGGGACAGGGACCACTACAATGAGCAGTTCTTC. Amino acids: CASSELGDRDHYNEQFF.

V usage is TRBV11-2 and J usage is TRBJ1-6, with D unresolved. The ends were cut back, 1 base at V and 4 bases at J, with 5 bases in the middle. The germline V gene has CDR1 SGHAT and CDR2 FQNNGV. The CDR3 totals 14 residues. The CDR3 is CASSLAQYNSPLHF. The CDR3 DNA sequence: TGTGCCAGCAGCTTAGCCCAGTATAATTCACCCCTCCACTTT. The whole variable domain, remainder taken from reference TRBV11-2 and TRBJ1-6, is EAGVAQSPRYKIIEKRQSVAFWCNPISGHATLYWYQQILGQGPKLLIQFQNNGVVDDSQLPKDRFSAERLKGVDSTLKIQPAKLEDSAVYLCASSLAQYNSPLHFGNGTRLTVT.

The chain joins TRBV7-2 to TRBJ2-1; D might be TRBD1 (6 bases). This CDR3 has 17 residues. V lost 1 base and J lost 2, with 15 bases in between. CDR1 and CDR2 from the germline V gene are SGHTA and FQGNSA. This chain's CDR3 is CASSLEGGVGPYNEQFF. The CDR3 DNA is TGTGCCAGCAGCTTAGAAGGGGGAGTGGGGCCCTACAATGAGCAGTTCTTC.

V is TRBV9 and J is TRBJ2-1; 10 nucleotides match TRBD2. The length of the CDR3 is 15 residues. Germline CDR1 SGDLS, CDR2 YYNGEE. Losses at the gene ends were 3 bases for V and 8 bases for J; bases not matched to a gene: 8. CDR3 coding DNA: TGTGCCAGCAGCGCGACTAGCGGGCCTGGGGATGAGCAGTTCTTC. This encodes CASSATSGPGDEQFF.

This chain links TRBV5-6 with TRBJ2-2; 9 positions agree with TRBD1. V dropped 5 bases and J dropped 6; count of bases not matched to a gene: 11. The germline V gene has CDR1 SGHDT and CDR2 YYEEEE. CDR3 length equals 16 residues. The CDR3: CASSSTGGPRAGELFF. CDR3 sequence (DNA): TGTGCCAGCAGTTCCACAGGGGGCCCTAGGGCCGGGGAGCTGTTTTTT.

The rearrangement joins TRBV12-3 or TRBV12-4 to TRBJ2-1; D is possibly TRBD1 (6 bases). This CDR3 spans 11 amino acids. V lost 6 bases and J lost 11, with 11 bases in between. CDR3 protein: CASSPDRQQFF. The CDR3 DNA sequence: TGTGCCAGCAGCCCGGACAGACAGCAGTTCTTC.

The chain uses TRBV5-5 and TRBJ1-2, with D maybe TRBD1 (6 bases). The CDR3 sequence is 14 residues long. Trimming shortened V by 4 bases and J by 6 bases, and 16 bases separated the two germline ends. Germline V CDR1 and CDR2: SGHKS, YYEKEE (reference sequence). The CDR3 DNA reads TGTGCCAGCAGCCCCCCCCGGGGGGCTGATGGCTACACCTTC. Its protein product is CASSPPRGADGYTF.

J is TRBJ2-3 and V is TRBV19; 12 bases fit TRBD2. V trimming: 6 bases; J trimming: 5 bases; junction bases outside the gene matches: 6. Germline CDR1 LNHDA, CDR2 SQIVND (reference sequence). The CDR3 spans 15 residues. CDR3 region: CASRSSGGAGDTQYF. CDR3 nucleotide sequence: TGTGCCAGTAGGTCTAGCGGGGGGGCCGGAGATACGCAGTATTTT.

This clone was detected only once. The chain is built from TRBV3-1 (or the pseudogene TRBV3-2) and TRBJ1-2; D might be TRBD1 (6 bases). This CDR3 comprises 14 residues. The germline V gene encodes CDR1 LGHDT and CDR2 YNNKEL (reference sequence). Trimming left V 1 base short and J 5 bases short, with 11 bases between. CDR3 region: CASSQVTGYYGYTF. The CDR3 DNA sequence: TGTGCCAGCAGCCAAGTGACAGGCTATTATGGCTACACCTTC.

J is TRBJ1-1 and V is TRBV9; D is uncertain. V was clipped by 1 base and J by 0 bases, with 4 bases between them. Germline V gene sequence: CDR1 SGDLS, CDR2 YYNGEE. This CDR3 has 13 amino acids. The CDR3 sequence: CASSVSVNTEAFF. CDR3 nucleotide sequence: TGTGCCAGCAGCGTAAGCGTGAACACTGAAGCTTTCTTT.

The chain recombines TRBV3-1 (or the pseudogene TRBV3-2) with TRBJ1-6, with 7 bases identical to TRBD1. The CDR3 extends over 16 amino acids. V lost 0 bases, J lost 10 bases, and 9 bases stayed unmatched. The germline CDR1 and CDR2 sequences are LGHDT and YNNKEL (reference sequence). The CDR3 here is CASSQEGGQGGSPLHF. The CDR3 DNA is TGTGCCAGCAGCCAAGAAGGGGGCCAAGGGGGCTCACCCCTCCACTTT.

V gene TRBV4-3 combines with J gene TRBJ2-1; the match to TRBD1 covers 9 bases. The CDR3 is 16 residues long. The trim removed 1 base at V and 8 bases at J, leaving 9 bases unmatched. The germline V gene encodes CDR1 LGHNA and CDR2 YSLEER. CDR3: CASSQGGTGRLYEQFF. The CDR3 nucleotides read TGCGCCAGCAGCCAAGGCGGGACAGGGCGCCTTTATGAGCAGTTCTTC.

This sequence joins TRBV4-2 and TRBJ2-5, with 8 bases aligning to TRBD2. The CDR3 sequence is 14 residues long. V lost 4 bases, J lost 5 bases, and 6 bases stayed unmatched. Germline V gene lookup returns CDR1 LGHNA and CDR2 YNFKEQ. The CDR3 nucleotides are TGTGCCAGCAGCCCGGGGGGGCCGGGGGAGACCCAGTACTTC. As protein: CASSPGGPGETQYF.